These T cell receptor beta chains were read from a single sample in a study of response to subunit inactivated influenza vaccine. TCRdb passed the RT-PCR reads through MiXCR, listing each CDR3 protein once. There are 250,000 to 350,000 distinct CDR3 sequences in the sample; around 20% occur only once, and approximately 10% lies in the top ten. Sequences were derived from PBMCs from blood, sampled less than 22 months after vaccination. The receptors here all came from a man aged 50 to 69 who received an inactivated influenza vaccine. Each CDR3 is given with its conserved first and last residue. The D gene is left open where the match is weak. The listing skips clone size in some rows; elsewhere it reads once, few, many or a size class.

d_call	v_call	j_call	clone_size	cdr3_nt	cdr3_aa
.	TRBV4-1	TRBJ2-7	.	TGCGCCAGCAGCCAAGTGGGGTCCCACGAGCAGTACTTC	CASSQVGSHEQYF
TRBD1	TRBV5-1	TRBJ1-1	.	TGCGCCAGCAGCTTTCTGACAGGGGGAACTGTAGCTTTCTTT	CASSFLTGGTVAFF
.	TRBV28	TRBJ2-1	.	TGTGCCAGCAGTTTAGGAGGTTGGGGTTACAATGAGCAGTTCTTC	CASSLGGWGYNEQFF
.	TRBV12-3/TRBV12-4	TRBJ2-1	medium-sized	TGTGCCAGCGGGCCCGTCGCTGGGGAGCAGTTCTTC	CASGPVAGEQFF
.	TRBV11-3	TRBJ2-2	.	TGTGCCAGCAGCTCGAGTCAGGGCACCGGGGAGCTGTTTTTT	CASSSSQGTGELFF
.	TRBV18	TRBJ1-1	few	TGTGCCAGCTCAACTCAATCGAACACTGAAGCTTTCTTT	CASSTQSNTEAFF
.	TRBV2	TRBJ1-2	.	TGTGCCAGCAGTGATCAGGACGGCTACACCTTC	CASSDQDGYTF
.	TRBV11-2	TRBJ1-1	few	TGTGCCAGCAGAGAAGCGGAGGGTGAAGCTTTCTTT	CASREAEGEAFF
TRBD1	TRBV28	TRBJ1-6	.	TGTGCCAGCACCGAGGGACAGGGTAGTTCACCCCTCCACTTT	CASTEGQGSSPLHF
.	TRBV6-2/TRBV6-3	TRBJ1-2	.	TGTGCCAGCAGTTACCCAGCAGGGTCCTATGGCTACACCTTC	CASSYPAGSYGYTF
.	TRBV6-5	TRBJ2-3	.	TGTGCCAGCAGTTACGAGTGGTCAGGGGTGGTAGATACGCAGTATTTT	CASSYEWSGVVDTQYF
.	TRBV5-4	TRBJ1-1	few	TGTGCCAGCAGCTACCCCTTGGGAGAGAACACTGAAGCTTTCTTT	CASSYPLGENTEAFF
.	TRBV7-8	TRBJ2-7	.	TGTGCCAGCAGCTCGAGACTAGCCTACGAGCAGTACTTC	CASSSRLAYEQYF
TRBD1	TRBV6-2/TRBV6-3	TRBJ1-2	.	TGTGCCAGCAGTGTCGGGACAGGGAATGGCTACACCTTC	CASSVGTGNGYTF
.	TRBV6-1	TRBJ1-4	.	TGTGCCAGCAGACTCAGGGTGACTAATGAAAAACTGTTTTTT	CASRLRVTNEKLFF
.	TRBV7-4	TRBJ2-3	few	TGTGCCAGCAGCACCCCGGGGAGAGGGACGACAGATACGCAGTATTTT	CASSTPGRGTTDTQYF